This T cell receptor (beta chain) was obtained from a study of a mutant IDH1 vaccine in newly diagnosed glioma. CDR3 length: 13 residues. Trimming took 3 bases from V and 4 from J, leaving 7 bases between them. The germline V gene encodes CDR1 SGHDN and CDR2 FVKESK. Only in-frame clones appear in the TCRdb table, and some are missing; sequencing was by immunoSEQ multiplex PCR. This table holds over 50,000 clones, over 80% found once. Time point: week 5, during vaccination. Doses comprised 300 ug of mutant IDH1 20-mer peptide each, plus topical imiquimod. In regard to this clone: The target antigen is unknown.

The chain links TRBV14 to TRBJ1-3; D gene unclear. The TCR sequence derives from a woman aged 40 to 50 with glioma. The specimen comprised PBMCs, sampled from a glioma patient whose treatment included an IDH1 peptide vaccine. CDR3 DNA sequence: TGTGCCAGCAGCCAGGGAGGAGGAAACACCATATATTTT. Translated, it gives CASSQGGGNTIYF.